A selection of T cell receptor beta chains follows, all from one sample in a study of cytomegalovirus exposure and HLA in healthy donors. Assay used: immunoSEQ multiplex PCR; TCRdb lists only in-frame clones, some missing. Of about 170,000 clones listed, approximately 72% are singletons. Sequenced: PBMCs. Every receptor here comes from a female donor in good health and CMV-seronegative. CDR3s include the opening cysteine and the closing phenylalanine or tryptophan. The order of the fields is clone size, V gene, J gene, D gene, CDR3 length, CDR3 DNA, CDR3 protein. The D gene is left open where the match is weak. Size values are once, few and many counts, or a class for expanded clones, and some rows have none.

abundance: -; v_gene: TRBV5-6; j_gene: TRBJ2-7; d_gene: -; len: 14; CDR3nt: TGTGCCAGCAGCTTGCACGGGAAGCCCTACGAGCAGTACTTC; CDR3aa: CASSLHGKPYEQYF
abundance: -; v_gene: TRBV7-2; j_gene: TRBJ1-4; d_gene: -; len: 17; CDR3nt: TGTGCCAGCAGCTTAGAGGGTGGGACAATCGGTAATGAAAAACTGTTTTTT; CDR3aa: CASSLEGGTIGNEKLFF
abundance: -; v_gene: TRBV9; j_gene: TRBJ1-2; d_gene: -; len: 14; CDR3nt: TGTGCCAGCAGCGTAGTGGACATGGCCTATGGCTACACCTTC; CDR3aa: CASSVVDMAYGYTF
abundance: -; v_gene: TRBV5-1; j_gene: TRBJ2-3; d_gene: -; len: 13; CDR3nt: TGCGCCAGCAGCTTGGGGGGGGCAGATACGCAGTATTTT; CDR3aa: CASSLGGADTQYF
abundance: -; v_gene: TRBV19; j_gene: TRBJ1-2; d_gene: -; len: 13; CDR3nt: TGTGCCAGTAGTATAGGGACTCTCACTGGCTACACCTTC; CDR3aa: CASSIGTLTGYTF
abundance: -; v_gene: TRBV6-1; j_gene: TRBJ1-5; d_gene: TRBD1; len: 15; CDR3nt: TGTGCCAGCAGGCTAAATACAGGGGTTAGTCAGCCCCAGCATTTT; CDR3aa: CASRLNTGVSQPQHF
abundance: -; v_gene: TRBV5-6; j_gene: TRBJ2-3; d_gene: -; len: 16; CDR3nt: TGTGCCAGCAGCTTGAGGAGGGAGCCCTTCACAGATACGCAGTATTTT; CDR3aa: CASSLRREPFTDTQYF
abundance: -; v_gene: TRBV9; j_gene: TRBJ2-1; d_gene: -; len: 13; CDR3nt: TGTGCCAGCAGCGACAACTCCTACAATGAGCAGTTCTTC; CDR3aa: CASSDNSYNEQFF
abundance: -; v_gene: TRBV5-6; j_gene: TRBJ2-5; d_gene: TRBD2; len: 17; CDR3nt: TGTGCCAGCAGCTTGTTTCTGAGCGGGGGGGCCTGGGGGACCCAGTACTTC; CDR3aa: CASSLFLSGGAWGTQYF
abundance: -; v_gene: TRBV25-1; j_gene: TRBJ2-7; d_gene: -; len: 15; CDR3nt: TGTGCCAGCAGTGGTGACGGCGGTAGCTCCTACGAGCAGTACTTC; CDR3aa: CASSGDGGSSYEQYF
abundance: few; v_gene: TRBV5-4; j_gene: TRBJ2-1; d_gene: -; len: 15; CDR3nt: TGTGCCAGCAGCTTGAGACTTACACCGGGACTGGAGCAGTTCTTC; CDR3aa: CASSLRLTPGLEQFF